The T cell receptor beta chain under discussion was sequenced for a study of monozygotic twins with inflammatory bowel disease (dated by TCRdb to the late 2010s). Background on the whole study: The full study comprised around 28 monozygotic twin pairs: nine German pairs (four IBD-concordant, five IBD-discordant) and 19 IBD-discordant Danish pairs. Disease-associated traits were sought mainly through comparisons between IBD patients and their genetically identical healthy co-twins within discordant pairs. Each individual had, on average, about 151 000 unique TCRalpha sequences and 181 000 unique TCRbeta sequences available for analysis. Results the study describes overall, beyond this receptor: Compared with healthy twins, IBD patients shared fewer clonotypes with other individuals, and the difference was most pronounced in patients with signs of disease activity. The analysis was unable to tell apart different T cell subtypes. A decrease in TCRbeta repertoire diversity, as measured by inverse Simpson index, was observed in IBD patients compared with their healthy co-twins. No single strong signal or clonotype linked to IBD turned up in the results, so the idea that one exists was not supported. Concordant and discordant twins showed no difference in repertoire similarity, possibly because of limited statistical power. Background noise and inter-individual variability may have been introduced into the repertoires by the differing immunosuppressive treatments among patients.

An approximately 2.5 ml peripheral blood sample was drawn into PAXgene tubes per donor and stored at -80°C. Without T cell sorting, total RNA was isolated from whole blood using the PAXgene blood miRNA kit on an automated QIAcube. Peripheral blood from monozygotic twin pairs, either concordant or discordant for inflammatory bowel disease, underwent deep TCRalpha and TCRbeta repertoire profiling that used unique molecular barcoding. Smoking habits were recorded for all twin pairs, and individuals were classified as current, former or never smokers. The method was 5' RACE. Preparation of each TCR library used approximately 3.5 ug of total RNA. For each sample, cDNA synthesis was carried out in eight separate reactions using SMARTScribe reverse transcriptase. During cDNA synthesis, template switching introduced unique molecular identifiers that contained a 6-nucleotide sample barcode. Amplification of TCRalpha and TCRbeta cDNA involved two nested PCRs of 16 and 9 cycles, and each PCR was followed by bead purification. Before amplification, the cDNA was treated with uracil DNA-glycosylase and purified using the QIAquick PCR purification kit. In the second PCR, Illumina TruSeq-compatible adapters and sample-specific barcodes were added. Library quality and concentration were checked on TapeStation and Qubit, and libraries were pooled at about 4.9 ng each. Pooled libraries were sequenced on an Illumina HiSeq2500 single-index Rapid Run with 2 x 100 bp reads and custom sequencing primers. In the paper's pipeline: MiGEC version 1.2.6 was used for UMI-based consensus assembly to correct PCR and sequencing errors. V(D)J alignment, clonotype assembly and CDR3 extraction were performed with MiXCR version 2.1.1. Normalisation of gene usage, clonotype sharing and MAIT/NKT TCR abundance was achieved by analysing the top 1000, 10 000 and 20 000 clonotypes per sample. Diversity was computed as the inverse Simpson index with the vegan R package after downsampling to 27 000 UMIs. Paired Mann-Whitney U tests were applied to discordant twin pairs, with Benjamini-Hochberg correction for multiple testing. After reprocessing by TCRdb, each CDR3 protein sequence is one entry, and no DNA is given. These V and J calls derive from TCRdb rather than the authors' analysis. This sample's table has entries for 350,000 to 500,000 distinct CDR3 sequences. The top ten constitute more than 2% of the sample.

As regards this clonotype: Its antigen is unknown.

The CDR3 has 17 amino acids, counting the end cysteine and phenylalanine. DNA for this receptor is not on file. The germline V gene (reference sequence) supplies CDR1 DFQATT and CDR2 SNEGSKA. The rearranged segments are TRBV20-1 and TRBJ2-7; the D call of TRBD1 rests on TCRdb alone, since no DNA is present to check it. Sequencing input: blood. The TCR originated in a human donor with ulcerative colitis or Crohn's disease, or a healthy co-twin of an affected twin (not recorded which). The CDR3 reads as follows: CSASRDPPGQGTKGQYF.